The present TCR beta chain was sequenced within a study of shared clonotypes between healthy human individuals. The V end was cut by 0 bases, the J end by 2 bases, with 17 bases between. Per the germline V gene, CDR1 is MGHRA and CDR2 is YSYEKL. CDR3 length: 17 residues. About this clone: Its antigen is not identified.

CD45RO-negative CD8 cells positively selected for CCR7 made up the naive population, which excluded terminally differentiated effector memory CD45RA+ cells. The study, taken as a whole, reports: Sharing across four donors was highest in naive CD4 (approximately 5%) and lowest in memory CD8 (approximately 0.4%).

Genomic DNA (from each subset) was split evenly across several immunoSEQ plates. Authors' analysis steps: Junction-only sequences without quality scores were provided by ImmunoSEQ, so filtering was different. TCRdb's copy holds only in-frame clones and misses some; the assay was immunoSEQ multiplex PCR. That table supplies the V and J calls and clone size; D and trimming were determined from the DNA. The sample records around 1.9 million clones, 93% being singletons. This chain joins TRBV4-1 and TRBJ2-7; D call uncertain. The specimen was naive CD8+ T cells from PBMCs. The sequence came from a man aged 18 to 30 in good health. Some clones in this sample may be carry-over from other donors' samples. CDR3 DNA: TGCGCCAGCAGCCAAGAAGCAGGATTCCAGCACACCTACGAGCAGTACTTC. This sequence encodes CASSQEAGFQHTYEQYF.